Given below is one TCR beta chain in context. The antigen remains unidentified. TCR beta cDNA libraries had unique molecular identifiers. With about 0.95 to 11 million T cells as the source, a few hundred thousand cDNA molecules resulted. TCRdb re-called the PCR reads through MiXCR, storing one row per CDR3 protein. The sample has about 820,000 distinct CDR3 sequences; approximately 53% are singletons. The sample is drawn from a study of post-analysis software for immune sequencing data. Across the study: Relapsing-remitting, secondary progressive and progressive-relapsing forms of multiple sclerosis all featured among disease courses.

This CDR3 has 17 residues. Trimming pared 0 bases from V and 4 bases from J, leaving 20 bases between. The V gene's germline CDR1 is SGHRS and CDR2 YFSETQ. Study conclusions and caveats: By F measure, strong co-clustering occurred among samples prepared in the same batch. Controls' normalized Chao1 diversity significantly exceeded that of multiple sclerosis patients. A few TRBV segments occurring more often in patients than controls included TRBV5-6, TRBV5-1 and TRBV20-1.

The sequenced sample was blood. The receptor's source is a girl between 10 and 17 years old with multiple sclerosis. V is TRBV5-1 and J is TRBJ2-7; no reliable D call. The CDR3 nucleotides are TGCGCCAGCAGCTTGGAGGCTTTCGGGCCCGAGGCTTACGAGCAGTACTTC. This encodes CASSLEAFGPEAYEQYF. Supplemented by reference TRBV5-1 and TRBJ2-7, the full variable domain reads KAGVTQTPRYLIKTRGQQVTLSCSPISGHRSVSWYQQTPGQGLQFLFEYFSETQRNKGNFPGRFSGRQFSNSRSEMNVSTLELGDSALYLCASSLEAFGPEAYEQYFGPGTRLTVT.